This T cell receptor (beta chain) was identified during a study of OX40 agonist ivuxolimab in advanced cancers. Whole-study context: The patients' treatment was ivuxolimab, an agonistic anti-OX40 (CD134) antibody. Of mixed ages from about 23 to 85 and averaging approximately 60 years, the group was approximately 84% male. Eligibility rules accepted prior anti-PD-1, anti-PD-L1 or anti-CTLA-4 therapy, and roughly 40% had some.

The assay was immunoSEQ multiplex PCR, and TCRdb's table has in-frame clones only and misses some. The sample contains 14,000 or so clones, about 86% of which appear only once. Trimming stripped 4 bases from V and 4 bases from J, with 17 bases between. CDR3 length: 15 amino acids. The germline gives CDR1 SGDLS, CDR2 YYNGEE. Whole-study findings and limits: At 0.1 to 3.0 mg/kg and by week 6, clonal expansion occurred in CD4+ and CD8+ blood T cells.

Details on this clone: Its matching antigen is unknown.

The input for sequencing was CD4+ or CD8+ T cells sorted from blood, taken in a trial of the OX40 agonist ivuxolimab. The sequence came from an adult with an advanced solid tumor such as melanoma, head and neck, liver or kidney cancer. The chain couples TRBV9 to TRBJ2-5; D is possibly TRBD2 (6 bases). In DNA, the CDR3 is TGTGCCAGCAGCCCTGGGGACTCAGGGCCAGAGACCCAGTACTTC. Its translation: CASSPGDSGPETQYF.